Sequencing of this T cell receptor beta chain was carried out in a study of cytomegalovirus exposure and HLA in healthy donors. The CDR3 totals 14 residues. Germline V CDR1 and CDR2: MRHNA, SNTAGT. The V and J ends lost 4 bases and 0 bases respectively, with 6 bases between them. Whole-study findings and limits: A further, later analysis showed that HLA-associated TCR beta chains (compared with equally common others) were more clonally expanded.

A remark on this clone: The target antigen is unknown.

A multiplex PCR was run with 60 Vbeta primers and 13 Jbeta primers. Sequenced by immunoSEQ multiplex PCR; TCRdb stores in-frame clones only, minus some. The sample lists about 250,000 clones, about four fifths occurring once. The source of this sequence is a girl between 2 and 10 years old in good health and CMV-seronegative. The specimen sequenced was PBMCs. The rearrangement joins TRBV6-4 to TRBJ2-2; D gene unclear. The CDR3 DNA sequence: TGTGCCAGCAGTGTTCAGGCGAACACCGGGGAGCTGTTTTTT. Its translation: CASSVQANTGELFF.